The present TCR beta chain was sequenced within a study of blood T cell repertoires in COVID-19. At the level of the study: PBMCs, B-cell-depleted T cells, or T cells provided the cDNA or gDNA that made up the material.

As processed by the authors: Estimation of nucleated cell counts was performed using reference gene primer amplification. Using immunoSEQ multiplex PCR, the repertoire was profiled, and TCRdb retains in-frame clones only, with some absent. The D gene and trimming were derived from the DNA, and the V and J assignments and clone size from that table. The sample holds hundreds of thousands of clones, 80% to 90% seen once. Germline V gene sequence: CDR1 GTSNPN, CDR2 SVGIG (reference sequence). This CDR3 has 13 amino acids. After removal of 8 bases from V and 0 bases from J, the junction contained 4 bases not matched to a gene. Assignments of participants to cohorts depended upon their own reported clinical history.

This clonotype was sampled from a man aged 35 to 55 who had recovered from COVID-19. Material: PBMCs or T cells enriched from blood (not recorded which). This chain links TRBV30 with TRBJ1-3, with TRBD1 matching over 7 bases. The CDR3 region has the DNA TGTGCCCTCGGACAGGACTCTGGAAACACCATATATTTT. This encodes CALGQDSGNTIYF.